A selection of T cell receptor beta chains follows, all from one sample in a study of cytomegalovirus exposure and HLA in healthy donors. This table comes from immunoSEQ multiplex PCR, and its TCRdb copy is limited to in-frame clones, with some not included. This table has about 220,000 clones, about 93% appearing once. Specimen: PBMCs. The receptors here all came from a woman in her late teens or twenties in good health and CMV-seronegative. The CDR3 runs from the conserved cysteine through the conserved F or W. Each record gives: CDR3 DNA, CDR3 protein, clone size, J gene, V gene, D gene. The D gene is left open where the match is weak. Clone size appears in some rows only: once, few, many, or a class for an expanded clone.

TGCGCCAGCAGTCAAACGTTACCCCGGGAGGGTGAGGCTTTCTTT	CASSQTLPREGEAFF	-	TRBJ1-1	TRBV23-1	-
TGTGCCAGCAGTGTTAACCCGGGATCCAGACCCGATCAGCCCCAGCATTTT	CASSVNPGSRPDQPQHF	-	TRBJ1-5	TRBV6-1	-
TGTGCCAGCAGCTCGGGACTGGCTTACAATGAGCAGTTCTTC	CASSSGLAYNEQFF	-	TRBJ2-1	TRBV7-2	-
TGTGCCAGCAGTGGTTGGGACAGGGGGGCACTGAACACTGAAGCTTTCTTT	CASSGWDRGALNTEAFF	-	TRBJ1-1	TRBV6-1	TRBD1
TGTGCCAGCATCAGAGGGTCCCACACCGGGGAGCTGTTTTTT	CASIRGSHTGELFF	-	TRBJ2-2	TRBV6-1	-
TGTGCCAGCAGGAGAACAGGGAGCAATGAGCAGTTCTTC	CASRRTGSNEQFF	-	TRBJ2-1	TRBV11-2	-
TGCGCCAGCAGCTCCTCCGGGACAGGTCACACCGGGGAGCTGTTTTTT	CASSSSGTGHTGELFF	-	TRBJ2-2	TRBV5-1	TRBD1
TGTGCCAGCAGCTTAGACGGGTTCACAGATACGCAGTATTTT	CASSLDGFTDTQYF	-	TRBJ2-3	TRBV7-2	-
TGTGCCAGCAGCCACCGGGACAGGGACACTGAAGCTTTCTTT	CASSHRDRDTEAFF	-	TRBJ1-1	TRBV7-9	TRBD1
TGCGCCAGCAGCTTTGGCCAGGTCACCGGGGAGCTGTTTTTT	CASSFGQVTGELFF	-	TRBJ2-2	TRBV5-1	-
TGTGCCAGCAGCTTAACCCAGGGTTCCGAGCAGTACTTC	CASSLTQGSEQYF	-	TRBJ2-7	TRBV11-3	-
TGCGCCAGCAGTGACGGGGGGTCGGGCGGCTACACCTTC	CASSDGGSGGYTF	once	TRBJ1-2	TRBV10-1	-
TGTGCCAGCAGTCAGCCCGGGACAGTTTCCTACGAGCAGTACTTC	CASSQPGTVSYEQYF	-	TRBJ2-7	TRBV28	TRBD1
TGTGCCAGCAGTTCCACGGACAGGGGGCTCACTGAAGCTTTCTTT	CASSSTDRGLTEAFF	-	TRBJ1-1	TRBV6-5	TRBD1
TGTGCCAGTAGTATAGCCGGAGCTCTGCGTAACTATGGCTACACCTTC	CASSIAGALRNYGYTF	-	TRBJ1-2	TRBV19	-
TGTGCCTCGGCCCGACAGGGAAATCAGCCCCAGCATTTT	CASARQGNQPQHF	-	TRBJ1-5	TRBV30	TRBD1
TGCAGCGGGGGGGGACAGGGACATGGCTACACCTTC	CSGGGQGHGYTF	-	TRBJ1-2	TRBV29-1	TRBD1
TGCGCCAGCAGCCAAGTAGCGGGAGATAGAGATACGCAGTATTTT	CASSQVAGDRDTQYF	once	TRBJ2-3	TRBV4-1	TRBD2
TGTGCCAGCAGTACAGGGGCGAACACTGAAGCTTTCTTT	CASSTGANTEAFF	once	TRBJ1-1	TRBV6-1	TRBD1
TGCGCCAGCAGACCTACTAGCGGGAGTACAGATACGCAGTATTTT	CASRPTSGSTDTQYF	-	TRBJ2-3	TRBV5-1	TRBD2
TGTGCCAGCAGCTCCCGATCGAGCTCCTACAATGAGCAGTTCTTC	CASSSRSSSYNEQFF	-	TRBJ2-1	TRBV7-3	-
TGTGCCAGCAGCGTAGGGGCAGGGGCCATCCGCCGCTCCTACAATGAGCAGTTCTTC	CASSVGAGAIRRSYNEQFF	-	TRBJ2-1	TRBV9	-
TGTGCCAGCAGCAAAGGGTCCAGGACAGGGAGTACCTACGAGCAGTACTTC	CASSKGSRTGSTYEQYF	-	TRBJ2-7	TRBV21-1	-
TGCGCCAGCAGCTCTCCGGGACAGGAAGCTTTCTTT	CASSSPGQEAFF	once	TRBJ1-1	TRBV5-1	TRBD1
TGTGCCACCAGCAGAGGGACAGCTGGCGAAAAACTGTTTTTT	CATSRGTAGEKLFF	-	TRBJ1-4	TRBV15	-
TGTGCCAGCAGTTACACGGGACAGGTTGGGAAGGACGAGCAGTACTTC	CASSYTGQVGKDEQYF	-	TRBJ2-7	TRBV6-6	TRBD1
TGTGCCAGTAGTATAGCGGGAGGGCCTTCCAATGAGCAGTTCTTC	CASSIAGGPSNEQFF	-	TRBJ2-1	TRBV19	TRBD2
TGTGCCAGCTCACCACCCGCTAGTCCCGGGGAGCTGTTTTTT	CASSPPASPGELFF	-	TRBJ2-2	TRBV18	-
TGTGCCTGGAGGGACACCGATAACTATGGCTACACCTTC	CAWRDTDNYGYTF	-	TRBJ1-2	TRBV30	-
TGTGCCAGCAGTTACTCGGGACAGGGCTTCTACGAGCAGTACTTC	CASSYSGQGFYEQYF	-	TRBJ2-7	TRBV6-5	TRBD1
TGTGCCAGCAGTGATGAGGCGGGATCAGGGGGGAATGAGCAGTTCTTC	CASSDEAGSGGNEQFF	-	TRBJ2-1	TRBV6-1	-